This is a list of T cell receptor beta chains from one sample in a study of cytomegalovirus exposure and HLA in healthy donors. Sequenced by immunoSEQ multiplex PCR; TCRdb stores in-frame clones only, minus some. The sample comprises around 50,000 clones, about 80% of which are singletons, and 2.5% to 3.5% rests with the top ten. Sequencing was carried out using PBMCs. The receptor set was obtained from a man aged 45-60 years in good health and CMV-seronegative. Each CDR3 is given with its conserved first and last residue. D genes are given only for firm matches. A clone size is listed for some rows: how often the clone was seen (once, few, many), or a class if it is expanded.

V	size	J	D	CDR3	DNA
TRBV29-1	-	TRBJ2-1	TRBD2	CSVNRGGTDNEQFF	TGCAGCGTCAACCGGGGGGGAACCGACAATGAGCAGTTCTTC
TRBV7-8	-	TRBJ2-5	-	CASSPDWIQETQYF	TGTGCCAGCAGCCCGGACTGGATCCAAGAGACCCAGTACTTC
TRBV28	-	TRBJ2-1	-	CASSILQELQDEQFF	TGTGCCAGCAGTATACTACAGGAATTACAAGATGAGCAGTTCTTC
TRBV9	-	TRBJ2-5	TRBD2	CASSDGGVRETQYF	TGTGCCAGCAGCGACGGGGGGGTTCGGGAGACCCAGTACTTC
TRBV2	-	TRBJ2-5	TRBD2	CASSATSGGTQETQYF	TGTGCCAGCAGTGCGACTAGCGGGGGAACCCAAGAGACCCAGTACTTC
TRBV4-3	-	TRBJ1-2	TRBD1	CASSQDFGTGYGYTF	TGCGCCAGCAGCCAAGATTTTGGGACAGGGTATGGCTACACCTTC
TRBV19	-	TRBJ2-1	TRBD1	CASKTGGANYNEQFF	TGTGCCAGTAAAACAGGGGGCGCAAACTACAATGAGCAGTTCTTC
TRBV18	-	TRBJ2-7	TRBD2	CASSPPAGGSYEQYF	TGTGCCAGCTCACCACCCGCGGGGGGGTCCTACGAGCAGTACTTC
TRBV9	once	TRBJ1-1	TRBD1	CASSAYRGSRTEAFF	TGTGCCAGCAGCGCCTACAGGGGAAGTAGGACTGAAGCTTTCTTT
TRBV7-9	few	TRBJ2-7	TRBD2	CASSFRTSGDLSYEQYF	TGTGCCAGCAGCTTTCGGACTAGCGGAGATCTCTCCTACGAGCAGTACTTC
TRBV30	-	TRBJ1-4	-	CAWRTTGPNEKLFF	TGTGCCTGGAGGACGACGGGTCCTAATGAAAAACTGTTTTTT
TRBV2	few	TRBJ1-2	-	CASRPGMLDGYTF	TGTGCCAGCAGACCCGGGATGCTCGATGGCTACACCTTC
TRBV9	-	TRBJ2-3	-	CASTPGGTDTQYF	TGTGCCAGCACCCCCGGGGGCACAGATACGCAGTATTTT
TRBV9	-	TRBJ2-1	-	CASSVAPGGGGGMGIYNEQFF	TGTGCCAGCAGCGTAGCCCCGGGCGGGGGAGGGGGTATGGGGATTTACAATGAGCAGTTCTTC
TRBV27	few	TRBJ2-5	TRBD1	CASSAQQGRQETQYF	TGTGCCAGCAGTGCGCAACAGGGGCGCCAAGAGACCCAGTACTTC
TRBV5-1	-	TRBJ2-7	TRBD2	CASREGAGRAEQYF	TGCGCCAGCAGGGAGGGCGCAGGGAGGGCCGAGCAGTACTTC
TRBV19	-	TRBJ2-7	TRBD2	CASSPGGLPYEQYF	TGTGCCAGTAGTCCGGGGGGGCTCCCCTACGAGCAGTACTTC
TRBV7-9	few	TRBJ2-7	TRBD1	CASSFRRDRDISEQYF	TGTGCCAGCAGTTTTCGGAGGGACAGGGATATTAGCGAGCAGTACTTC
TRBV28	-	TRBJ1-4	TRBD1	CASSPRQGVNEKLFF	TGTGCCAGCAGTCCCCGACAGGGTGTCAATGAAAAACTGTTTTTT
TRBV6-4	-	TRBJ2-1	-	CASSDTGLSNEQFF	TGTGCCAGCAGTGACACAGGGTTGTCGAATGAGCAGTTCTTC
TRBV19	-	TRBJ1-1	-	CASSIQRGTEAFF	TGTGCCAGTAGTATTCAGCGGGGAACTGAAGCTTTCTTT
TRBV6-6	-	TRBJ1-4	-	CATNSRGVEKLFF	TGTGCCACCAACAGTCGGGGAGTTGAAAAACTGTTTTTT
TRBV28	-	TRBJ1-6	TRBD1	CASSSGTGRFSPLHF	TGTGCCAGCAGTTCCGGGACAGGGAGGTTTTCACCCCTCCACTTT
TRBV5-1	once	TRBJ2-2	TRBD1	CASSFGQGSNTGELFF	TGCGCCAGCAGCTTTGGACAGGGGTCGAACACCGGGGAGCTGTTTTTT
TRBV29-1	-	TRBJ1-3	-	CSVRQGSGNTIYF	TGCAGCGTTCGGCAGGGCTCTGGAAACACCATATATTTT
TRBV7-2	-	TRBJ2-2	TRBD1	CASSRDRGQAGELFF	TGTGCCAGCAGCCGAGACAGGGGGCAGGCCGGGGAGCTGTTTTTT
TRBV6-5	-	TRBJ2-7	TRBD2	CASRVTSGGDYEQYF	TGTGCCAGCAGGGTGACTAGCGGGGGGGACTACGAGCAGTACTTC
TRBV6-4	-	TRBJ2-3	TRBD2	CASSPLAGGSTDTQYF	TGTGCCAGCAGCCCATTAGCGGGGGGGAGCACAGATACGCAGTATTTT
TRBV15	-	TRBJ2-5	TRBD2	CATSREGGAQETQYF	TGTGCCACCAGCAGAGAGGGAGGGGCTCAAGAGACCCAGTACTTC
TRBV19	-	TRBJ2-7	-	CASSPGHNLYEQYF	TGTGCCAGTAGTCCGGGACACAACCTCTACGAGCAGTACTTC
TRBV4-3	-	TRBJ1-1	-	CASSLDPRRTEAFF	TGCGCCAGCAGCCTAGACCCCCGGAGGACTGAAGCTTTCTTT
TRBV7-9	-	TRBJ2-5	TRBD2	CASSRGLAVGETQYF	TGTGCCAGCAGCAGGGGACTAGCGGTGGGAGAGACCCAGTACTTC
TRBV19	once	TRBJ2-1	TRBD2	CASRASGARGNEQFF	TGTGCCAGTAGGGCTAGCGGGGCCCGGGGGAATGAGCAGTTCTTC
TRBV19	-	TRBJ1-5	TRBD1	CASSIEGQGLNQPQHF	TGTGCCAGTAGTATAGAGGGACAGGGGTTAAATCAGCCCCAGCATTTT
TRBV27	-	TRBJ1-1	-	CASSTDTLSSTEAFF	TGTGCCAGCAGCACCGACACTCTATCGTCCACTGAAGCTTTCTTT
TRBV5-6	once	TRBJ1-5	TRBD1	CASSLRQGADNQPQHF	TGTGCCAGCAGCTTAAGACAGGGGGCGGACAATCAGCCCCAGCATTTT
TRBV11-3	few	TRBJ2-1	TRBD1	CASSPTGDRVDNEQFF	TGTGCCAGCAGCCCTACTGGGGACAGGGTCGACAATGAGCAGTTCTTC
TRBV19	-	TRBJ1-5	TRBD1	CASSDRVEQPQHF	TGTGCCAGTAGTGACAGGGTGGAACAGCCCCAGCATTTT
TRBV27	-	TRBJ1-2	-	CASSFIQGRSYGYTF	TGTGCCAGCAGTTTCATACAGGGTCGTAGCTATGGCTACACCTTC
TRBV2	-	TRBJ2-2	-	CASSETRSAGELFF	TGTGCCAGCAGTGAAACTCGTAGCGCCGGGGAGCTGTTTTTT
TRBV7-3	-	TRBJ1-6	TRBD1	CASSLTGSNNSPLHF	TGTGCCAGCAGCTTGACAGGGTCAAATAATTCACCCCTCCACTTT
TRBV11-2	-	TRBJ2-3	-	CASSLLVDTQYF	TGTGCCAGCAGCTTATTAGTAGATACGCAGTATTTT
TRBV19	-	TRBJ2-7	-	CASSIGRQTFYEQYF	TGTGCCAGTAGTATAGGCAGACAGACCTTCTACGAGCAGTACTTC
TRBV6-6	-	TRBJ1-1	TRBD1	CASRSGGMNTEAFF	TGTGCCAGCAGGTCAGGGGGAATGAACACTGAAGCTTTCTTT
TRBV20-1	-	TRBJ1-3	-	CSAHSGNTIYF	TGCAGTGCTCATTCTGGAAACACCATATATTTT
TRBV19	-	TRBJ2-1	TRBD1	CASRPTGGNEQFF	TGTGCCAGTAGGCCGACAGGGGGTAATGAGCAGTTCTTC
TRBV13	-	TRBJ2-1	TRBD2	CASSLAAGENEQFF	TGTGCCAGCAGCTTAGCGGCGGGGGAGAATGAGCAGTTCTTC
TRBV4-1	-	TRBJ2-6	-	CASSQVTSGANVLTF	TGCGCCAGCAGCCAAGTCACATCTGGGGCCAACGTCCTGACTTTC
TRBV5-4	-	TRBJ2-2	-	CASSFYSGELFF	TGTGCCAGCAGCTTTTACTCCGGGGAGCTGTTTTTT
TRBV5-6	-	TRBJ1-3	-	CASSRRPGTSGNTIYF	TGTGCCAGCAGCAGAAGACCGGGGACATCCGGAAACACCATATATTTT
TRBV6-1	-	TRBJ2-3	TRBD1	CASGQGAGDTDTQYF	TGTGCCAGCGGCCAGGGGGCCGGGGACACAGATACGCAGTATTTT
TRBV7-3	-	TRBJ2-1	TRBD2	CASSASGGAYNEQFF	TGTGCCAGCAGCGCGAGCGGGGGGGCTTACAATGAGCAGTTCTTC
TRBV29-1	-	TRBJ2-2	-	CSVRGAVNTGELFF	TGCAGCGTTCGGGGGGCGGTGAACACCGGGGAGCTGTTTTTT
TRBV28	-	TRBJ1-1	-	CASSLKPGHRNTEAFF	TGTGCCAGCAGCTTAAAACCAGGACACAGGAACACTGAAGCTTTCTTT